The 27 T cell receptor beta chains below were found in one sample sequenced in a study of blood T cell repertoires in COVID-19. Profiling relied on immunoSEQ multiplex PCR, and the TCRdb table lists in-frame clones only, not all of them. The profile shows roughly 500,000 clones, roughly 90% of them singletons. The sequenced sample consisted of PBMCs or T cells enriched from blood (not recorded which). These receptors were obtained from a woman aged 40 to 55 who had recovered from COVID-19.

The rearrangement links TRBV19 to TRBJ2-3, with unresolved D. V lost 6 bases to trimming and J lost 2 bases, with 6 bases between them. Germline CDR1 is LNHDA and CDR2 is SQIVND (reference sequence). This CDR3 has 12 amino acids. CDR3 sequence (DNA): TGTGCCAGTAGCCTACTCACAGATACGCAGTATTTT. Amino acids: CASSLLTDTQYF.

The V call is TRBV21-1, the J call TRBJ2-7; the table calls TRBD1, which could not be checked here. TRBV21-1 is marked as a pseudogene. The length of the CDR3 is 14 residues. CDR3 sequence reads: CASSNRGPPYEQYF. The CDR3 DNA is TGTGCCAGCAGCAACAGGGGCCCCCCCTACGAGCAGTACTTC.

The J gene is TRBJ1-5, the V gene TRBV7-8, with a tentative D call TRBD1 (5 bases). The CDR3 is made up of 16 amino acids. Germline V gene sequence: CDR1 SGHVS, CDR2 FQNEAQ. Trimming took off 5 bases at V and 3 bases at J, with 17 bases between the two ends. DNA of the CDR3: TGTGCCAGCAGCCCAGGAGGGAGGGACCCCAATCAGCCCCAGCATTTT. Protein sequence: CASSPGGRDPNQPQHF.

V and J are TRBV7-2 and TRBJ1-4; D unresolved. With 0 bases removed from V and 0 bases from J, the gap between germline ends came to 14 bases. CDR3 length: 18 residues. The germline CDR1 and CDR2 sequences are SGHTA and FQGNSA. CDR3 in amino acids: CASSLAYSLGATNEKLFF. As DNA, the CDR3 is TGTGCCAGCAGCTTAGCTTATTCTCTCGGTGCAACTAATGAAAAACTGTTTTTT. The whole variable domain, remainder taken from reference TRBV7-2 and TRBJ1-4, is GAGVSQSPSNKVTEKGKDVELRCDPISGHTALYWYRQSLGQGLEFLIYFQGNSAPDKSGLPSDRFSAERTGGSVSTLTIQRTQQEDSAVYLCASSLAYSLGATNEKLFFGSGTQLSVL.

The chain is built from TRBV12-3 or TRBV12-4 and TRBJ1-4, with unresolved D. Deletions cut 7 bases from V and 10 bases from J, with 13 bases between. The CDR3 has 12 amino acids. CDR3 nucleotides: TGTGCCAGCACCGACGAGGGTGGAAAACTGTTTTTT. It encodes CASTDEGGKLFF.

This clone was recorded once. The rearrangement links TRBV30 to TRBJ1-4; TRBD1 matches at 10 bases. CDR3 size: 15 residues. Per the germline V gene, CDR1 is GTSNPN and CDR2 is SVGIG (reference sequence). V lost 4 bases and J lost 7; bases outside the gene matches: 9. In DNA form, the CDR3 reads TGTGCCTGGACCCAGACGACAGGGGGCAGTGAAAAACTGTTTTTT. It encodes CAWTQTTGGSEKLFF.

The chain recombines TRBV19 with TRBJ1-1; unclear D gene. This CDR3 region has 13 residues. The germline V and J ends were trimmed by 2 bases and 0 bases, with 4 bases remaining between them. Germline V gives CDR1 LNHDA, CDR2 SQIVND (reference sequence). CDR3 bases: TGTGCCAGTAGTATATCCGTGAACACTGAAGCTTTCTTT. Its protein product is CASSISVNTEAFF.

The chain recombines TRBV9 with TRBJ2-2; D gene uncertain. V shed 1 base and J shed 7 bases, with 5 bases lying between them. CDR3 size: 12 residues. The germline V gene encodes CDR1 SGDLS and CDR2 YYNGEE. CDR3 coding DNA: TGTGCCAGCAGCGTATTTATCGGGGAGCTGTTTTTT. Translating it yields CASSVFIGELFF.

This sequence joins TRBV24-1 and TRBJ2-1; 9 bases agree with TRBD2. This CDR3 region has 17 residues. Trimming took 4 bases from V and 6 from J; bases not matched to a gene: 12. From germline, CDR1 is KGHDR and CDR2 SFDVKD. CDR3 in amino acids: CATSDRSGRTFGNEQFF. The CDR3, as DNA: TGTGCCACCAGTGACCGTAGCGGGAGAACGTTTGGCAATGAGCAGTTCTTC.

The CDR3 DNA follows: TGTGCCAGCAGCCTGGAGGGGAACACTGAAGCTTTCTTT. As protein: CASSLEGNTEAFF. The chain combines TRBV3-1 (or the pseudogene TRBV3-2) with TRBJ1-1; D unresolved. Germline CDR1 and CDR2: LGHDT and YNNKEL (reference sequence). The CDR3 covers 13 residues. The V gene lost 4 bases and the J gene lost 1 base, with 7 bases spanning the gap.

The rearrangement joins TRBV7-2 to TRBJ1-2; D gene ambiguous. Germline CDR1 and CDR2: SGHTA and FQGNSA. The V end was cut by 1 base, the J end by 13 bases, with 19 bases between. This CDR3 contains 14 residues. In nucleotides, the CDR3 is TGTGCCAGCAGCTTAGTAGGTGGCAGGAATGCCCCCACCTTC. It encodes CASSLVGGRNAPTF.

The CDR3 protein is CASSLADNRPHHLYEQYF. The CDR3 DNA reads TGTGCCAGCAGCTTGGCGGACAACCGACCCCACCACCTCTACGAGCAGTACTTC. The rearrangement joins TRBV7-8 to TRBJ2-7, with TRBD1 as a possible D gene (5 bases). CDR3 size: 18 residues. V was shortened by 3 bases and J by 3 bases, with 24 bases between the two germline ends. Looked up from germline, CDR1 is SGHVS and CDR2 is FQNEAQ.

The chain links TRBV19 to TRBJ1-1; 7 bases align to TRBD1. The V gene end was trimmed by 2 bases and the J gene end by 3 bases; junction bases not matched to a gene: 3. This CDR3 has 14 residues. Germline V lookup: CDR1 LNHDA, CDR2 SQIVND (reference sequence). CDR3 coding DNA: TGTGCCAGTAGTATACCAAGGGGGCACACTGAAGCTTTCTTT. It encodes CASSIPRGHTEAFF.

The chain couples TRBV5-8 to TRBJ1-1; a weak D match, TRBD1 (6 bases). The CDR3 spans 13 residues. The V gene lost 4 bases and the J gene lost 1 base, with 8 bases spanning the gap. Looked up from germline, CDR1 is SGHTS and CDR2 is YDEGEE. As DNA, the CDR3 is TGTGCCAGCAGCCCGGGACAGAACACTGAAGCTTTCTTT. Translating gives CASSPGQNTEAFF.

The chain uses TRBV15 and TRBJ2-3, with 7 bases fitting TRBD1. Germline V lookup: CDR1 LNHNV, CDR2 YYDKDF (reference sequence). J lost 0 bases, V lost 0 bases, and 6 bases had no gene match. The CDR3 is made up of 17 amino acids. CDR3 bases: TGTGCCACCAGCAGAGATGAGGGACAGACTAGCACAGATACGCAGTATTTT. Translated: CATSRDEGQTSTDTQYF. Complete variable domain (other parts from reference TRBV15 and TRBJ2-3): DAMVIQNPRYQVTQFGKPVTLSCSQTLNHNVMYWYQQKSSQAPKLLFHYYDKDFNNEADTPDNFQSRRPNTSFCFLDIRSPGLGDTAMYLCATSRDEGQTSTDTQYFGPGTRLTVL.

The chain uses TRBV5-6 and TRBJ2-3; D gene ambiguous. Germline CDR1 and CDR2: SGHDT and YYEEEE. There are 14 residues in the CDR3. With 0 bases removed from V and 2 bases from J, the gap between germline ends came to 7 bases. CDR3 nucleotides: TGTGCCAGCAGCTTGGATATAGCCACAGATACGCAGTATTTT. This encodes CASSLDIATDTQYF.

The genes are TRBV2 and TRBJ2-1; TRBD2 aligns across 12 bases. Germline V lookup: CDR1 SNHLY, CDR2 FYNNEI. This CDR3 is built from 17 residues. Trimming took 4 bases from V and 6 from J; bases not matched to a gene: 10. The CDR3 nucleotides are TGTGCCAGCAGTGGAGGCCTAGCGGGAGGGCCGGGCAATGAGCAGTTCTTC. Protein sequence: CASSGGLAGGPGNEQFF.

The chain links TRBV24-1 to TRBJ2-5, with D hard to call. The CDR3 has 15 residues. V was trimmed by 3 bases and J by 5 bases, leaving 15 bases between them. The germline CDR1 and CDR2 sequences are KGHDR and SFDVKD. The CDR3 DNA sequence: TGTGCCACCAGTGATCCACACGGGTCTCGGGAGACCCAGTACTTC. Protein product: CATSDPHGSRETQYF.

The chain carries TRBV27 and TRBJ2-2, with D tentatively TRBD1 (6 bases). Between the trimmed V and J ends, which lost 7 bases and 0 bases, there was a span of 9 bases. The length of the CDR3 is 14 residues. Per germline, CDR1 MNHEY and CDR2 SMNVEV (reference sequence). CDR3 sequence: CASNGQPNTGELFF. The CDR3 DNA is TGTGCCAGCAATGGACAGCCGAACACCGGGGAGCTGTTTTTT.

CDR3 sequence reads: CATSDEQRYEQYF. DNA of the CDR3: TGTGCCACCAGTGATGAACAGCGGTACGAGCAGTACTTC. V gene TRBV24-1 combines with J gene TRBJ2-7; D perhaps matches TRBD2 (5 bases). The germline V and J ends were trimmed by 3 bases and 4 bases, with 9 bases remaining between them. CDR3 length: 13 amino acids. CDR1 is KGHDR and CDR2 is SFDVKD in the germline V gene.

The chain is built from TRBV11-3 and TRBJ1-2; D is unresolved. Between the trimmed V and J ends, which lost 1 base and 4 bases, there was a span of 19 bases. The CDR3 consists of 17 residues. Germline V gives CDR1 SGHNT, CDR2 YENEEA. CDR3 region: CASSLGRFGDTRYGYTF. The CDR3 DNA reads TGTGCCAGCAGCTTAGGGAGGTTCGGGGATACCCGCTATGGCTACACCTTC. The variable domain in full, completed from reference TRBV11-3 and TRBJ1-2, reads EAGVVQSPRYKIIEKKQPVAFWCNPISGHNTLYWYLQNLGQGPELLIRYENEEAVDDSQLPKDRFSAERLKGVDSTLKIQPAELGDSAVYLCASSLGRFGDTRYGYTFGSGTRLTVV.

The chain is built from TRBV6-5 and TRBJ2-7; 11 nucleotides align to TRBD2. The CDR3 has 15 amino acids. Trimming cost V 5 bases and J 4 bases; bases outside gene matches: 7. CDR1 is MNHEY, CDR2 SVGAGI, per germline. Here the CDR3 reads CASSTTSGSPYEQYF. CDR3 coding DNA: TGTGCCAGCAGTACCACTAGCGGGAGCCCTTACGAGCAGTACTTC.

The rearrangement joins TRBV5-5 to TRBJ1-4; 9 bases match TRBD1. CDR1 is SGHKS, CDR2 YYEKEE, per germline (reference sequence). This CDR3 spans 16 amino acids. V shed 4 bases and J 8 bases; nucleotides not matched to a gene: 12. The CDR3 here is CASSQQPGTGNEKLFF. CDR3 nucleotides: TGTGCCAGCAGCCAGCAACCCGGGACAGGGAACGAAAAACTGTTTTTT.

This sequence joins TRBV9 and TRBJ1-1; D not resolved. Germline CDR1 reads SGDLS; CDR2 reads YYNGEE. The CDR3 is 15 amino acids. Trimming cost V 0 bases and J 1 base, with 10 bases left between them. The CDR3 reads CASSVATPGNTEAFF. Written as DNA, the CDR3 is TGTGCCAGCAGCGTAGCTACACCGGGGAACACTGAAGCTTTCTTT.

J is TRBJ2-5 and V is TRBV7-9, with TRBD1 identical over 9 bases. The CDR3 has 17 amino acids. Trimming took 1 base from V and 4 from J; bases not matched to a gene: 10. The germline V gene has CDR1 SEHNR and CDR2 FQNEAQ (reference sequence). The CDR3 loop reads CASSLGGQGFELETQYF. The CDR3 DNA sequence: TGTGCCAGCAGCTTAGGGGGACAGGGATTTGAATTAGAGACCCAGTACTTC.

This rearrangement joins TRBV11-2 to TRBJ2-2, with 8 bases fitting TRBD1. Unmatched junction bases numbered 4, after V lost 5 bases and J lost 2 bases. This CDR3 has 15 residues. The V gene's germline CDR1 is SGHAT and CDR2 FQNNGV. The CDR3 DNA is TGTGCCAGCAGCAGGACAGGGATAAACACCGGGGAGCTGTTTTTT. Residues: CASSRTGINTGELFF.

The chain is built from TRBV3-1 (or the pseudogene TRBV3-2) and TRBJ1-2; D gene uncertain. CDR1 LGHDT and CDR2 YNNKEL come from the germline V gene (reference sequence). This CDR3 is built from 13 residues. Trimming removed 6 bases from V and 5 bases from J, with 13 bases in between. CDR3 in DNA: TGTGCCAGCAGTCCTGTTAGGAGGTATGGCTACACCTTC. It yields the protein CASSPVRRYGYTF.